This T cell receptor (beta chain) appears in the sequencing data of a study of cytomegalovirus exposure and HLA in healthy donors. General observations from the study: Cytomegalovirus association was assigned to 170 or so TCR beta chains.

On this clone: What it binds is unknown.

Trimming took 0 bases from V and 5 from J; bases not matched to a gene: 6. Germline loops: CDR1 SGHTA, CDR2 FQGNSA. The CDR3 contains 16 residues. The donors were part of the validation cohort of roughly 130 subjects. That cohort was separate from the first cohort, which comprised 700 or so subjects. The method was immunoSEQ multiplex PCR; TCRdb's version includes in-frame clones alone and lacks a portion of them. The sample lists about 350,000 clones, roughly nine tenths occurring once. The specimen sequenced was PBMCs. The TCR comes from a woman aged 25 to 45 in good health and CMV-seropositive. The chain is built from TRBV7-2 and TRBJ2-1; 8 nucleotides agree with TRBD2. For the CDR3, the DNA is TGTGCCAGCAGCTTAGCGCGGGGCGGGGGGAACAATGAGCAGTTCTTC. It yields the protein CASSLARGGGNNEQFF.